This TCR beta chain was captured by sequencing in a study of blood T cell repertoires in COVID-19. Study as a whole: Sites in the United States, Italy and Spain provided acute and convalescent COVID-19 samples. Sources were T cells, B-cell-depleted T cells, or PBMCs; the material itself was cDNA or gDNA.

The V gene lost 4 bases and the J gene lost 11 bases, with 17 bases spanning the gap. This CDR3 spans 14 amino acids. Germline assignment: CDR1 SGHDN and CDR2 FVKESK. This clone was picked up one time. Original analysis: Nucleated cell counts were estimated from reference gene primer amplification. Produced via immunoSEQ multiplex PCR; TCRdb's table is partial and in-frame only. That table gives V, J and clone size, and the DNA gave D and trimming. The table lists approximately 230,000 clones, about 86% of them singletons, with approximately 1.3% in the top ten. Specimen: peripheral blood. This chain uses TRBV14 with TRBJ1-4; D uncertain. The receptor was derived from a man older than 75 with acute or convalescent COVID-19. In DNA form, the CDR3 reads TGTGCCAGCAGCCCCTCCACCGGGGTGGGGAAACTGTTTTTT. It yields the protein CASSPSTGVGKLFF.